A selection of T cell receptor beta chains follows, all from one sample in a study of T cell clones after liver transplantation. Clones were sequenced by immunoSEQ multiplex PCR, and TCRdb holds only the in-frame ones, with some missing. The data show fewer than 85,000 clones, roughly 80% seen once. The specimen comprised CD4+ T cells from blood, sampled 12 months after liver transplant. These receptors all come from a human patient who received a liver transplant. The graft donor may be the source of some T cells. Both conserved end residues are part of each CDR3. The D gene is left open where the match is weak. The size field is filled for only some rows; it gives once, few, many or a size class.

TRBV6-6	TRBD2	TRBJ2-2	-	CASRSGDSPTGELFF	TGTGCCAGCAGAAGCGGGGACTCGCCCACCGGGGAGCTGTTTTTT
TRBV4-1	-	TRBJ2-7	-	CASSQVLFIQGRDHYEQYF	TGCGCCAGCAGCCAAGTCTTATTCATTCAGGGGCGCGACCACTACGAGCAGTACTTC
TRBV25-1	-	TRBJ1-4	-	CASSASGKAREKLFF	TGTGCCAGCAGCGCCTCGGGGAAGGCACGGGAAAAACTGTTTTTT
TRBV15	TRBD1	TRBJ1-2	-	CATRRGTGGERYTF	TGTGCCACCCGCCGAGGGACAGGGGGCGAGCGCTACACCTTC
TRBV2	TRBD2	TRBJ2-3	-	CASSEALLAGGTDTQYF	TGTGCCAGCAGTGAAGCGTTACTAGCGGGAGGCACAGATACGCAGTATTTT
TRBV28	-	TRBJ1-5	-	CASSEQGVRNQPQHF	TGTGCCAGCAGTGAACAGGGTGTAAGGAATCAGCCCCAGCATTTT
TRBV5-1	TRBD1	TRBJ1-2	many	CASSLEGAAGYTF	TGCGCCAGCAGCTTGGAGGGGGCGGCTGGCTACACCTTC
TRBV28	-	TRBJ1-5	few	CASSRYPGVPDSNQPQHF	TGTGCCAGCTCACGATACCCGGGGGTTCCGGATAGCAATCAGCCCCAGCATTTT
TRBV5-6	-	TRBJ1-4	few	CASSRNRWWNEKLFF	TGTGCCAGCAGCCGAAACAGGTGGTGGAATGAAAAACTGTTTTTT
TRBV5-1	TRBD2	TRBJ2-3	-	CASSWGLAANTDTQYF	TGCGCCAGCAGCTGGGGACTAGCGGCTAACACAGATACGCAGTATTTT
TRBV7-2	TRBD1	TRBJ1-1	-	CASSSEVQGEGTEAFF	TGTGCCAGCAGCTCCGAGGTACAGGGGGAAGGAACTGAAGCTTTCTTT
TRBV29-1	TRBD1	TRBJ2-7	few	CSVDMQGARPSEQYF	TGCAGCGTTGATATGCAGGGGGCGCGTCCAAGCGAGCAGTACTTC
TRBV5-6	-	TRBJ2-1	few	CASSLYQSNRRNEQFF	TGTGCCAGCAGCTTGTATCAATCCAATCGGAGGAATGAGCAGTTCTTC
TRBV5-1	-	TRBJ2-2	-	CASSYKLAQSPGELFF	TGCGCCAGCAGCTATAAACTAGCACAAAGTCCCGGGGAGCTGTTTTTT
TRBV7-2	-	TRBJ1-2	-	CASSLSGLSYGYTF	TGTGCCAGCAGCTTATCAGGACTGTCCTATGGCTACACCTTC
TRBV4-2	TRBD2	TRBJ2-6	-	CASSQLAGNSGANVLTF	TGTGCCAGCAGCCAACTAGCGGGGAACTCTGGGGCCAACGTCCTGACTTTC
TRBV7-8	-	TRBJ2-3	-	CASSPGHSGTDTQYF	TGTGCCAGCAGCCCAGGACACTCAGGCACAGATACGCAGTATTTT
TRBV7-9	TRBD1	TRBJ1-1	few	CASSLLVTGDSNEAFF	TGTGCCAGCAGCTTACTTGTCACCGGGGACAGTAATGAAGCTTTCTTT
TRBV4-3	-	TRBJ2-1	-	CASSQRTGSSSYNEQFF	TGCGCCAGCAGCCAACGCACAGGGTCCAGCTCCTACAATGAGCAGTTCTTC
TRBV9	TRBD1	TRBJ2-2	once	CASSNLRDRGPGELFF	TGTGCCAGCAGTAATCTCCGGGACAGGGGGCCCGGGGAGCTGTTTTTT